The T cell receptor beta chain described here comes from a study of blood T cell repertoires in COVID-19. For the study at large: Sources were T cells, B-cell-depleted T cells, or PBMCs; the material itself was cDNA or gDNA.

Germline CDR1 MNHEY, CDR2 SMNVEV (reference sequence). This CDR3 spans 17 amino acids. V shed 5 bases and J shed 0 bases, with 19 bases lying between them. Recruits, aged roughly 18 to 100 years, lived in 20 to 30 US areas. Original processing methods: Cell counts per sample came from amplifying reference gene primers. TCRdb's table, derived via immunoSEQ multiplex PCR, lists solely in-frame clones and lacks some. The V and J calls and clone size are taken from that table; D and trimming were inferred from the DNA. The data show approximately 180,000 clones, approximately 79% seen once. This clone came up a few times.

The chain uses TRBV27 and TRBJ1-2; D might be TRBD1 (5 bases). The sequence was obtained from an older woman with acute COVID-19. Sequencing was done on a sample of PBMCs or T cells enriched from blood (not recorded which). This CDR3 reads CASSAGGAGQANYGYTF. The CDR3 coding sequence is TGTGCCAGCAGTGCCGGCGGGGCAGGGCAAGCTAACTATGGCTACACCTTC.